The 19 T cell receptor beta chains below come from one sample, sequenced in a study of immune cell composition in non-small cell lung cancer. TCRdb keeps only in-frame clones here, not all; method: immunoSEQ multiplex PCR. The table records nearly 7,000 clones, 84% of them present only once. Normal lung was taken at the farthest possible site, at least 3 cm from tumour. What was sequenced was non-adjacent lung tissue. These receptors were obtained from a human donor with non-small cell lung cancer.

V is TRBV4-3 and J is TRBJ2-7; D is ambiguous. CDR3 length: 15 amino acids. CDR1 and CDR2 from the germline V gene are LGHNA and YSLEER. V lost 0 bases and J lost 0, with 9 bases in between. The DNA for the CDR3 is TGCGCCAGCAGCCAAGAGTGGATTTTCTCCTACGAGCAGTACTTC. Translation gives CASSQEWIFSYEQYF.

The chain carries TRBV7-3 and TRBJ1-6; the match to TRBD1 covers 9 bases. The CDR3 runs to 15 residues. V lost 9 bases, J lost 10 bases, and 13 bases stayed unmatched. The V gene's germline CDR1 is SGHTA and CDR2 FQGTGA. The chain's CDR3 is CASSPGQGLGSPLHF. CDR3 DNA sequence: TGTGCCAGTAGCCCGGGACAGGGCTTAGGCTCACCCCTCCACTTT. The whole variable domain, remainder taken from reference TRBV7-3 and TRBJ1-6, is GAGVSQTPSNKVTEKGKYVELRCDPISGHTALYWYRQSLGQGPEFLIYFQGTGAADDSGLPNDRFFAVRPEGSVSTLKIQRTERGDSAVYLCASSPGQGLGSPLHFGNGTRLTVT.

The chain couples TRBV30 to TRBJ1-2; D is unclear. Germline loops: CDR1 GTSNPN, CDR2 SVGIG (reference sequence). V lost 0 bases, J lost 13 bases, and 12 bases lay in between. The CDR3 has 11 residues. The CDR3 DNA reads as TGTGCCTGGAGTGTCGCCCCAAGGCTCACCTTC. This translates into CAWSVAPRLTF.

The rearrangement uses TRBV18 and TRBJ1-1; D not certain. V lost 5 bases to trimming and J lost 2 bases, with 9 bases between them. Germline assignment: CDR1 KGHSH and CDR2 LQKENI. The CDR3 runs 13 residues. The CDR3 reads CASSTGRNTEAFF. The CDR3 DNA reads TGTGCCAGCTCAACCGGGCGAAACACTGAAGCTTTCTTT.

The CDR3 spells CAISAGVLPYNEQFF. The CDR3 DNA follows: TGTGCCATCAGCGCCGGGGTCCTCCCCTACAATGAGCAGTTCTTC. V is TRBV10-3 and J is TRBJ2-1, with D possibly matching TRBD2 (5 bases). The V gene's germline CDR1 is ENHRY and CDR2 SYGVKD. V lost 6 bases, J lost 2 bases, and 14 bases lay in between. The CDR3 has 15 amino acids.

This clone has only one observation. The CDR3 sequence is CASSPGQGVRNTEAFF. The CDR3 DNA reads TGTGCCAGTAGCCCGGGACAGGGAGTACGGAACACTGAAGCTTTCTTT. The chain couples TRBV19 to TRBJ1-1; TRBD1 matches at 9 bases. This CDR3 is built from 16 residues. Germline trimming cut 6 bases from V and 1 base from J; bases unmatched to any gene: 9. Per germline, CDR1 LNHDA and CDR2 SQIVND (reference sequence). Full variable domain (outside the CDR3, taken from reference TRBV19 and TRBJ1-1): DGGITQSPKYLFRKEGQNVTLSCEQNLNHDAMYWYRQDPGQGLRLIYYSQIVNDFQKGDIAEGYSVSREKKESFPLTVTSAQKNPTAFYLCASSPGQGVRNTEAFFGQGTRLTVV.

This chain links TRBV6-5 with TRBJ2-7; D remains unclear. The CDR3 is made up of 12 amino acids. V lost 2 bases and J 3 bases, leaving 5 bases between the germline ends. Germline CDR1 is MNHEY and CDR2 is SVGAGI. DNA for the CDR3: TGTGCCAGCAGTTACCCTCACTACGAGCAGTACTTC. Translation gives CASSYPHYEQYF.

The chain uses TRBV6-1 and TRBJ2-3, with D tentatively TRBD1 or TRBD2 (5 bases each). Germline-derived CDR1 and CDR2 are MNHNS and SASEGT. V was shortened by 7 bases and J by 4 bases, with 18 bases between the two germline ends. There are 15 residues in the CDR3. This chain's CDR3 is CASNRWTTGPDTQYF. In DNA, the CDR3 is TGTGCCAGCAACCGATGGACAACGGGGCCAGATACGCAGTATTTT.

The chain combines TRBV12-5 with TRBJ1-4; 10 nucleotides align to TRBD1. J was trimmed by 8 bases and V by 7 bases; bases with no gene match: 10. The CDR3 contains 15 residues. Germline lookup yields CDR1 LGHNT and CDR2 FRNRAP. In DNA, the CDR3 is TGTGCTAGTGCCACTAATGGACAGGGGGGAGAAAAACTGTTTTTT. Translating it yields CASATNGQGGEKLFF.

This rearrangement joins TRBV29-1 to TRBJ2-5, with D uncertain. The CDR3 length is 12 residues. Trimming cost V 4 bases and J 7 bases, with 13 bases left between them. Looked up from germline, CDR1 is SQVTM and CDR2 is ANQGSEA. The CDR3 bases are TGCAGCGTTGTCCGCCTCCCAGGGACCCAGTACTTC. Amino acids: CSVVRLPGTQYF.

CDR3 region: CASSLHDSGEQFF. The CDR3 DNA reads TGTGCCAGCAGCTTACACGACTCGGGTGAGCAGTTCTTC. The chain links TRBV7-8 to TRBJ2-1; D is uncertain. Germline CDR1 is SGHVS and CDR2 is FQNEAQ. The length of the CDR3 is 13 residues. The V end was cut by 2 bases, the J end by 9 bases, with 11 bases between.

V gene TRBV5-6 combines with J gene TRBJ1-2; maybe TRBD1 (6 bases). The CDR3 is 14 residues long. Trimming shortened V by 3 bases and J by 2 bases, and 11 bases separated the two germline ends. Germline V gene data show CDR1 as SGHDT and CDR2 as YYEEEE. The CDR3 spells CASSSTGINYGYTF. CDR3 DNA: TGTGCCAGCAGCTCTACAGGGATCAACTATGGCTACACCTTC.

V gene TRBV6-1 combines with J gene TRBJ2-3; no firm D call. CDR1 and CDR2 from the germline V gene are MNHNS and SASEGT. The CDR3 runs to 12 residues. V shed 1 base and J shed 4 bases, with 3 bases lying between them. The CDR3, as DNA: TGTGCCAGCAGTGAAGGGGCAGATACGCAGTATTTT. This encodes CASSEGADTQYF.

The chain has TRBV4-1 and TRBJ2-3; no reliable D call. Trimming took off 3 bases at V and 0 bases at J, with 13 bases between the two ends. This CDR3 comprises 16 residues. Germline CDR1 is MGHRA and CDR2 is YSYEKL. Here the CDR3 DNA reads TGCGCCAGCAGCCACAACCATGTAGTTAGCACAGATACGCAGTATTTT. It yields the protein CASSHNHVVSTDTQYF.

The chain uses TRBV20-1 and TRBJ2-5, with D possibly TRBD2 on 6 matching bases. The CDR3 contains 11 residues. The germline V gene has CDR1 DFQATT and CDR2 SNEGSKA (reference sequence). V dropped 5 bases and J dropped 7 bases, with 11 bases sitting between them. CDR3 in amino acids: CSAQPGGTQYF. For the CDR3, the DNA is TGCAGTGCTCAGCCCGGGGGGACCCAGTACTTC.

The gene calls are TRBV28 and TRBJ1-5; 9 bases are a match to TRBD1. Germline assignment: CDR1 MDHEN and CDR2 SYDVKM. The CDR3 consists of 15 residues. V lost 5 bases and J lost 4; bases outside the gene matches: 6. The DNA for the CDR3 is TGTGCCAGCAGTACAGGGGGCGCGTGGAATCAGCCCCAGCATTTT. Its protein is CASSTGGAWNQPQHF.

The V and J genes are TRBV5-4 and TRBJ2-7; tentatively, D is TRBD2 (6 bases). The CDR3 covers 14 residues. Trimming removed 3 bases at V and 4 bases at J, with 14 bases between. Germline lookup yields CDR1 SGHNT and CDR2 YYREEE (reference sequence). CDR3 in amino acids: CASSSTGLPYEQYF. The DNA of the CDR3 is TGTGCCAGCAGCTCAACGGGACTCCCATACGAGCAGTACTTC.

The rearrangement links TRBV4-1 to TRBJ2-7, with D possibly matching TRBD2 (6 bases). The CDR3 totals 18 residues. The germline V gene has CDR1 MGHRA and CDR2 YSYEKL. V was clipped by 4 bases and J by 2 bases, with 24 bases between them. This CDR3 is CASSPQSGRRDVAYEQYF. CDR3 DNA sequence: TGCGCCAGCAGCCCCCAATCTGGACGGAGGGACGTAGCCTACGAGCAGTACTTC.

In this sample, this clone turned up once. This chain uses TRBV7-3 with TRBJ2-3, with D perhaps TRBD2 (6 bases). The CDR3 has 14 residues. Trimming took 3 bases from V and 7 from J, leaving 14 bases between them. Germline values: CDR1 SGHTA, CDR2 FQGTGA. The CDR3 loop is CASSLMGGSNTQYF. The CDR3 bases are TGTGCCAGCAGCTTGATGGGGGGATCAAATACGCAGTATTTT.